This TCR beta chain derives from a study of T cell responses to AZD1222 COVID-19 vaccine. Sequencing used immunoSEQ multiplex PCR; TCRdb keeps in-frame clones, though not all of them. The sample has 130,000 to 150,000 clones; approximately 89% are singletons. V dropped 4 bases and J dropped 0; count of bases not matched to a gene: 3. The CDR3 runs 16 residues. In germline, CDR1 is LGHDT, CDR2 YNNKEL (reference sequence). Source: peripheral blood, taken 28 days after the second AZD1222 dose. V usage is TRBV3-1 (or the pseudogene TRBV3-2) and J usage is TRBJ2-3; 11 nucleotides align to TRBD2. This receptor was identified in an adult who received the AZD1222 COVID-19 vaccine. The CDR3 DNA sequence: TGTGCCAGCAGCCTACGGACTAGCGGGAGCACAGATACGCAGTATTTT. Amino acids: CASSLRTSGSTDTQYF.